These 31 T cell receptor beta chains originate from one sample sequenced in a study of cytomegalovirus exposure and HLA in healthy donors. The PCR contained 60 Vbeta and 13 Jbeta primers. The assay was immunoSEQ multiplex PCR, and TCRdb's table has in-frame clones only and misses some. The sample holds nearly 200,000 clones; 82% are singletons and the top ten take under 7.5%. Sequences were obtained from PBMCs. These receptors originate from a woman aged 45-65 years in good health and CMV-seropositive.

J is TRBJ1-3 and V is TRBV28; D not certain. The V gene lost 6 bases and the J gene lost 4 bases, with 19 bases spanning the gap. Germline CDR1 and CDR2: MDHEN and SYDVKM. This CDR3 is built from 16 residues. The CDR3 here is CASSRRFGLMGNTIYF. The CDR3 DNA sequence: TGTGCCAGCAGCCGCAGGTTTGGTTTAATGGGAAACACCATATATTTT.

This clone was found a few times. The chain joins TRBV11-2 to TRBJ1-1; weak D call: TRBD1 (6 bases). Per germline, CDR1 SGHAT and CDR2 FQNNGV. The V and J ends lost 5 bases and 4 bases respectively, with 11 bases between them. The CDR3 spans 13 residues. The CDR3 region has the DNA TGTGCCAGCAGCAAAACAGGGACCACTGAAGCTTTCTTT. Residues: CASSKTGTTEAFF.

The rearrangement links TRBV18 to TRBJ2-5, with TRBD1 matching over 8 bases. Germline CDR1 reads KGHSH; CDR2 reads LQKENI. The CDR3 has 14 amino acids. The ends lost 6 bases at V and 2 bases at J; junction bases unmatched: 5. CDR3 in amino acids: CASSLNRGQETQYF. CDR3 in DNA: TGTGCCAGCTCGCTCAACAGGGGGCAAGAGACCCAGTACTTC.

The V and J genes are TRBV18 and TRBJ1-5, with a tentative D call TRBD1 (5 bases). This CDR3 comprises 13 residues. Germline CDR1 KGHSH, CDR2 LQKENI. V gave up 4 bases and J gave up 4 bases, with 8 bases separating them. The CDR3 is CASSLTENQPQHF. CDR3 nucleotides: TGTGCCAGCTCACTGACAGAAAATCAGCCCCAGCATTTT.

V is TRBV6-5 and J is TRBJ2-1; 14 nucleotides agree with TRBD2. The CDR3 is 16 residues long. Germline V lookup: CDR1 MNHEY, CDR2 SVGAGI. V was clipped by 2 bases and J by 8 bases; unmatched bases: 5. The CDR3: CASSYHGLAGGDEQFF. The CDR3 DNA is TGTGCCAGCAGTTACCACGGACTAGCGGGGGGTGATGAGCAGTTCTTC.

V gene TRBV2 combines with J gene TRBJ2-7, with TRBD1 matching 9 bases. The CDR3 is 15 amino acids. With V trimmed by 6 bases and J by 1 base, 7 bases remained unmatched. Germline V gene sequence: CDR1 SNHLY, CDR2 FYNNEI. CDR3 nucleotides: TGTGCCAGCAGCGAGGGGGACAGGGCGTCCTACGAGCAGTACTTC. This sequence encodes CASSEGDRASYEQYF. Combining the CDR3 with reference TRBV2 and TRBJ2-7 gives the whole variable domain EPEVTQTPSHQVTQMGQEVILRCVPISNHLYFYWYRQILGQKVEFLVSFYNNEISEKSEIFDDQFSVERPDGSNFTLKIRSTKLEDSAMYFCASSEGDRASYEQYFGPGTRLTVT.

Worth noting for this clone: Other DNA sequences in the sample encode the same CDR3. This chain connects TRBV7-9 to TRBJ1-2, with 7 nucleotides matching TRBD1. J lost 4 bases, V lost 4 bases, and 6 bases had no gene match. The CDR3 sequence is 14 residues long. Germline-derived CDR1 and CDR2 are SEHNR and FQNEAQ (reference sequence). This chain's CDR3 is CASSSQGVGYGYTF. Written as DNA, the CDR3 is TGTGCCAGCAGCTCGCAGGGGGTGGGCTATGGCTACACCTTC. Variable domain in full (rest from reference TRBV7-9 and TRBJ1-2): DTGVSQNPRHKITKRGQNVTFRCDPISEHNRLYWYRQTLGQGPEFLTYFQNEAQLEKSRLLSDRFSAERPKGSFSTLEIQRTEQGDSAMYLCASSSQGVGYGYTFGSGTRLTVV.

Here the CDR3 reads CASSEARNRAGDTQYF. The DNA for the CDR3 is TGTGCCAGCAGTGAAGCGCGGAATCGTGCGGGCGATACGCAGTATTTT. The chain uses TRBV6-1 and TRBJ2-3, with D perhaps matching TRBD2 (5 bases). The CDR3 is made up of 16 amino acids. Trimming took off 0 bases at V and 6 bases at J, with 16 bases between the two ends. Germline V CDR1 and CDR2: MNHNS, SASEGT.

This clone was seen once. The J gene is TRBJ2-7, the V gene TRBV9; 12 bases align to TRBD2. Germline values: CDR1 SGDLS, CDR2 YYNGEE. The V segment lost 1 base and the J segment 4 bases; nucleotides outside the gene matches: 0. The length of the CDR3 is 14 residues. CDR3 protein: CASSVTSGGYEQYF. CDR3 bases: TGTGCCAGCAGCGTAACTAGCGGGGGGTACGAGCAGTACTTC.

The chain recombines TRBV28 with TRBJ1-1, with D possibly matching TRBD1 (5 bases). The CDR3 contains 15 residues. Trimming removed 5 bases from V and 0 bases from J, with 13 bases in between. Looked up from germline, CDR1 is MDHEN and CDR2 is SYDVKM. Here the CDR3 reads CASSQTVLMNTEAFF. CDR3 DNA sequence: TGTGCCAGCAGTCAGACAGTCCTCATGAACACTGAAGCTTTCTTT.

The V gene is TRBV7-9, the J gene TRBJ1-4; TRBD1 is a possible D gene (6 bases). Germline V gene data show CDR1 as SEHNR and CDR2 as FQNEAQ (reference sequence). Between the trimmed V and J ends, which lost 4 bases and 5 bases, there was a span of 11 bases. This CDR3 contains 14 residues. CDR3: CASSSQGGNEKLFF. Written as DNA, the CDR3 is TGTGCCAGCAGCTCACAGGGTGGGAATGAAAAACTGTTTTTT.

The rearrangement uses TRBV5-6 and TRBJ2-6, with TRBD1 identical over 7 bases. In germline, CDR1 is SGHDT, CDR2 YYEEEE. The ends lost 7 bases at V and 1 base at J; junction bases unmatched: 8. The CDR3 runs 16 residues. In DNA, the CDR3 is TGTGCCAGCTGGTTACAGGGGATTTCTGGGGCCAACGTCCTGACTTTC. The encoded protein is CASWLQGISGANVLTF.

The rearrangement joins TRBV30 to TRBJ2-1, with D possibly being TRBD2 (5 bases). CDR3 length: 12 residues. Germline V gene lookup returns CDR1 GTSNPN and CDR2 SVGIG (reference sequence). V was cut by 3 bases and J by 8 bases, with 11 bases left in between. The CDR3 DNA reads as TGTGCCTGGAGCAAAGGGAGCGATGAGCAGTTCTTC. It translates to CAWSKGSDEQFF.

The chain has TRBV5-1 and TRBJ2-1, with TRBD2 identical over 14 bases. This CDR3 is built from 17 residues. With 4 bases clipped from V and 4 bases from J, the junction kept 7 bases outside the gene matches. The germline V gene has CDR1 SGHRS and CDR2 YFSETQ. CDR3 sequence reads: CASSTDGLAGGYNEQFF. The CDR3 region has the DNA TGCGCCAGCAGCACGGACGGACTAGCGGGAGGTTACAATGAGCAGTTCTTC. Based on the CDR3 plus reference TRBV5-1 and TRBJ2-1, the full variable domain is KAGVTQTPRYLIKTRGQQVTLSCSPISGHRSVSWYQQTPGQGLQFLFEYFSETQRNKGNFPGRFSGRQFSNSRSEMNVSTLELGDSALYLCASSTDGLAGGYNEQFFGPGTRLTVL.

The table lists this clone with a few counts. This chain joins TRBV28 and TRBJ2-3; D possibly corresponds to TRBD1 (5 bases). Trimming removed 6 bases at V and 0 bases at J, with 13 bases between. The germline CDR1 and CDR2 sequences are MDHEN and SYDVKM. This CDR3 is built from 15 residues. CDR3 loop: CASSLPQGSTDTQYF. Written as DNA, the CDR3 is TGTGCCAGCAGCCTCCCTCAGGGCAGCACAGATACGCAGTATTTT.

This sequence joins TRBV5-4 and TRBJ2-5; 8 nucleotides line up with TRBD1. This CDR3 is 17 amino acids long. Germline V gene sequence: CDR1 SGHNT, CDR2 YYREEE (reference sequence). V trimming: 3 bases; J trimming: 0 bases; junction bases outside the gene matches: 10. The CDR3, as DNA: TGTGCCAGCAGCTCCAAGAGGACAGGGACATACCAAGAGACCCAGTACTTC. This encodes CASSSKRTGTYQETQYF.

The chain has TRBV7-2 and TRBJ1-2, with TRBD1 identical over 9 bases. The length of the CDR3 is 15 residues. CDR1 SGHTA and CDR2 FQGNSA come from the germline V gene. V dropped 5 bases and J dropped 1; count of bases not matched to a gene: 5. CDR3 residues: CASSTRTGVNYGYTF. CDR3 nucleotide sequence: TGTGCCAGCAGCACCCGGACAGGGGTTAACTATGGCTACACCTTC.

The rearrangement uses TRBV28 and TRBJ1-1, with TRBD1 matching over 8 bases. Germline V gene sequence: CDR1 MDHEN, CDR2 SYDVKM. Trimming at V came to 0 bases and at J to 0 bases, leaving 3 bases not matched to a gene. The CDR3 runs 16 residues. The CDR3 is CASSLWGTGLNTEAFF. The CDR3 DNA sequence: TGTGCCAGCAGTTTATGGGGGACAGGTTTGAACACTGAAGCTTTCTTT. The full variable domain, with the rest looked up from reference TRBV28 and TRBJ1-1, is DVKVTQSSRYLVKRTGEKVFLECVQDMDHENMFWYRQDPGLGLRLIYFSYDVKMKEKGDIPEGYSVSREKKERFSLILESASTNQTSMYLCASSLWGTGLNTEAFFGQGTRLTVV.

The chain has TRBV7-6 and TRBJ2-7; D is possibly TRBD1 (5 bases). Germline CDR1 reads SGHVS; CDR2 reads FNYEAQ. V shed 2 bases and J shed 2 bases, with 10 bases lying between them. The CDR3 extends over 14 amino acids. CDR3: CASSLFAGPYEQYF. CDR3 DNA sequence: TGTGCCAGCAGCTTATTCGCAGGGCCCTACGAGCAGTACTTC.

The chain links TRBV19 to TRBJ2-5; D gene ambiguous. Germline loops: CDR1 LNHDA, CDR2 SQIVND (reference sequence). The CDR3 extends over 14 amino acids. Trimming removed 2 bases from V and 3 bases from J, with 10 bases in between. CDR3 region: CASSILGTEETQYF. The CDR3 coding sequence is TGTGCCAGTAGTATATTGGGCACAGAAGAGACCCAGTACTTC.

The chain is built from TRBV2 and TRBJ2-7; tentative D call: TRBD1 (6 bases). V lost 6 bases and J 4 bases, leaving 10 bases between the germline ends. The CDR3 runs to 12 residues. Germline V lookup: CDR1 SNHLY, CDR2 FYNNEI. CDR3 DNA sequence: TGTGCCAGCAGGGTACAGGGTTACGAGCAGTACTTC. Amino acids: CASRVQGYEQYF.

J is TRBJ1-2 and V is TRBV27, with D unresolved. The CDR3 has 12 amino acids. CDR1 is MNHEY and CDR2 is SMNVEV in the germline V gene (reference sequence). V was cut by 10 bases and J by 7 bases, with 16 bases left in between. CDR3 sequence: CATFVGDLGYTF. The CDR3, as DNA: TGTGCCACCTTTGTGGGAGACCTTGGCTACACCTTC.

This clone was observed a few times. This sequence joins TRBV5-1 and TRBJ2-5, with D maybe TRBD2 (6 bases). CDR3 length: 15 residues. From germline, CDR1 is SGHRS and CDR2 YFSETQ. Trimming removed 6 bases from V and 5 bases from J, with 20 bases in between. CDR3 DNA: TGCGCCAGCACCCCGACGGTGGCTGGGGGGGAGACCCAGTACTTC. Protein product: CASTPTVAGGETQYF.

Turning to this clone: This sample includes further DNA sequences coding for the same CDR3. The chain recombines TRBV6-5 with TRBJ1-6; 8 nucleotides align to TRBD1. The length of the CDR3 is 12 residues. The germline gives CDR1 MNHEY, CDR2 SVGAGI. J was trimmed by 10 bases and V by 10 bases; bases with no gene match: 6. The CDR3 loop is CATRTGMSPLHF. CDR3 nucleotides: TGTGCCACGAGGACAGGGATGTCACCCCTCCACTTT.

This chain connects TRBV2 to TRBJ2-3; 9 bases align to TRBD2. Germline V CDR1 and CDR2: SNHLY, FYNNEI. The CDR3 is 15 residues long. After removal of 7 bases from V and 3 bases from J, the junction contained 8 bases not matched to a gene. The CDR3 loop reads CASNLAGQRTDTQYF. The CDR3 nucleotides are TGTGCCAGCAACCTAGCGGGGCAAAGGACAGATACGCAGTATTTT.

The V call is TRBV6-1, the J call TRBJ2-7; maybe TRBD1 (5 bases). The CDR3 totals 13 residues. V lost 5 bases and J lost 6, with 14 bases in between. From germline, CDR1 is MNHNS and CDR2 SASEGT. CDR3: CASSSYQGGEQYF. CDR3 coding DNA: TGTGCCAGCAGTTCCTATCAGGGCGGCGAGCAGTACTTC.

This clone was observed once. V is TRBV28 and J is TRBJ1-1; 8 nucleotides match TRBD1. Germline-derived CDR1 and CDR2 are MDHEN and SYDVKM. This CDR3 is built from 14 residues. Trimming removed 8 bases from V and 3 bases from J; junction bases left unmatched: 8. The CDR3 bases are TGTGCCAGCTATTCGAGGACAGGGCACACTGAAGCTTTCTTT. Protein product: CASYSRTGHTEAFF. The full variable domain, with the rest looked up from reference TRBV28 and TRBJ1-1, is DVKVTQSSRYLVKRTGEKVFLECVQDMDHENMFWYRQDPGLGLRLIYFSYDVKMKEKGDIPEGYSVSREKKERFSLILESASTNQTSMYLCASYSRTGHTEAFFGQGTRLTVV.

This chain uses TRBV5-1 with TRBJ2-3; the match to TRBD2 covers 11 bases. CDR3 length equals 18 residues. V was pared by 2 bases and J by 0 bases, with 8 bases of the junction left unmatched. Per germline, CDR1 SGHRS and CDR2 YFSETQ. The CDR3, as DNA: TGCGCCAGCAGCTTTACCGGGACTAGCGGAGCTAGCACAGATACGCAGTATTTT. Translated: CASSFTGTSGASTDTQYF.

The gene calls are TRBV5-1 and TRBJ2-5, with 10 bases matching TRBD2. CDR3 length: 15 residues. V lost 4 bases to trimming and J lost 0 bases; unmatched junction nucleotides: 3. Germline lookup yields CDR1 SGHRS and CDR2 YFSETQ. The CDR3: CASSPGLANQETQYF. The CDR3, as DNA: TGCGCCAGCAGCCCGGGACTAGCGAACCAAGAGACCCAGTACTTC.

V is TRBV6-5 and J is TRBJ1-4; possible D gene TRBD1, 6 bases. Germline V CDR1 and CDR2: MNHEY, SVGAGI. Deletions cut 6 bases from V and 6 bases from J, with 17 bases between. This CDR3 region has 15 residues. CDR3 region: CASSQGGQGYEKLFF. As DNA, the CDR3 is TGTGCCAGCAGCCAAGGTGGGCAGGGGTATGAAAAACTGTTTTTT.

This chain uses TRBV4-3 with TRBJ2-3, with no clear D. Trimming removed 1 base at V and 4 bases at J, with 6 bases between. CDR1 and CDR2 (germline): LGHNA, YSLEER. This CDR3 has 13 amino acids. This chain's CDR3 is CASSQATADTQYF. The CDR3 nucleotides are TGCGCCAGCAGCCAAGCTACAGCAGATACGCAGTATTTT.